A single sample is the source of the 10 T cell receptor beta chains below, sequenced in a study of CXCR3-negative and CXCR3-positive naive CD8 T cells. Preparation of TRB cDNA libraries relied on 5' RACE carrying UMI labels. From the 5' RACE reads, TCRdb lists one entry per CDR3 protein and no DNA. Its table lists 5,500 to 7,000 distinct CDR3 sequences. Sequenced sample: naive CXCR3- CD8+ T cells from blood. Subset in this sample: CD45RO-CCR7+CD27+CD95- naive CD8+ T cells lacking CXCR3 (TNR3-). The source of these receptors is a human donor in good health. Some clones in this sample may be carry-over from other donors' samples.

Judged by frequency, this clonotype is medium-sized. The rearrangement uses TRBV12-3 or TRBV12-4 and TRBJ2-3; TCRdb picks TRBD1, but there is no DNA to check that call. CDR3 size: 11 residues. The CDR3 region is CASSPGDTQYF.

This chain links TRBV6-2 or TRBV6-3 with TRBJ2-7; TCRdb's D gene call, TRBD2, goes unchecked for lack of DNA. Germline V lookup: CDR1 MNHEY, CDR2 SVGEGT. This CDR3 comprises 15 residues. The CDR3 spells CASSYPLAGGYEQYF.

In terms of frequency, this clonotype is medium-sized. The chain uses TRBV10-3 and TRBJ2-6. The CDR3 has 15 residues. CDR1 and CDR2 (germline): ENHRY, SYGVKD. The CDR3 sequence: CAISSPGAGANVLTF.

V usage is TRBV19 and J usage is TRBJ2-3; the D call of TRBD2 rests on TCRdb alone, since no DNA is present to check it. This CDR3 contains 18 residues. CDR1 and CDR2 from the germline V gene are LNHDA and SQIVND (reference sequence). The CDR3 loop reads CASSTPRLAGGPLDTQYF.

The J gene is TRBJ1-1, the V gene TRBV7-9; the D gene TCRdb calls, TRBD1, cannot be checked with no DNA. The CDR3 runs 16 residues. Germline V lookup: CDR1 SEHNR, CDR2 FQNEAQ (reference sequence). The CDR3 region is CASKMGDSALNTEAFF.

The rearrangement joins TRBV12-3 or TRBV12-4 to TRBJ1-1. The CDR3 sequence is 13 residues long. The CDR3 is CASSGLGNTEAFF.

J is TRBJ2-5 and V is TRBV14; absent DNA, TCRdb's TRBD1 call cannot be checked. CDR1 SGHDN and CDR2 FVKESK come from the germline V gene. CDR3 length equals 15 residues. This CDR3 reads CASSHLGQSQETQYF.

The V gene is TRBV29-1, the J gene TRBJ2-7. The V gene's germline CDR1 is SQVTM and CDR2 ANQGSEA. CDR3 length: 15 residues. The CDR3 is CSVEEGIEADYEQYF.

The chain combines TRBV21-1 with TRBJ2-7. TRBV21-1 is recorded as a pseudogene. The CDR3 totals 15 residues. This chain's CDR3 is CASSKEGRVSYEQYF.

The CDR3 loop reads CSARGDIHPFGVDEQYF. The J gene is TRBJ2-7, the V gene TRBV20-1; the D call from TCRdb, TRBD1, cannot be confirmed without DNA. This CDR3 is built from 17 residues. Looked up from germline, CDR1 is DFQATT and CDR2 is SNEGSKA (reference sequence).